The rows below give T cell receptor beta chains drawn from one sample of a study of T cells in Graves' hyperthyroidism and ophthalmopathy. TCRdb reprocessed the multiplex PCR reads via MiXCR and lists one record per CDR3 protein. Among 600,000 to 850,000 distinct CDR3 sequences listed, roughly a sixth were seen once. The source material was blood. All receptors come from a woman aged 50 to 60 with Graves' hyperthyroidism that later progressed to Graves' ophthalmopathy. The CDR3 runs from the conserved cysteine through the conserved F or W. A D gene is named only where the DNA matches it firmly. Clone size is given for some rows only: seen once, a few or many times, or a class if the clone is expanded.

j_gene,v_gene,d_gene,abundance,CDR3nt,CDR3aa
TRBJ2-2,TRBV18,TRBD1,few,TGTGCCAGCTCACCCTCAATCCGGGACAGGGGAAGAAGCGGGGAGCTGTTTTTT,CASSPSIRDRGRSGELFF
TRBJ1-6,TRBV7-9,-,few,TGTGCCAGCAGCACCCGTGGCGGGGGGAATAATTCACCCCTCCACTTT,CASSTRGGGNNSPLHF
TRBJ2-5,TRBV20-1,TRBD1,-,TGCAGTGCTAGCGTCGGGACAGGGGTGGAGACCCAGTACTTC,CSASVGTGVETQYF
TRBJ1-1,TRBV18,-,-,TGTGTCAGCTCACAGACGGATATGAACACTGAAGCTTTCTTT,CVSSQTDMNTEAFF
TRBJ1-5,TRBV4-1,TRBD1,-,TGCGCCAGCAGCCAAGGGGGACAGGGTAGACCCCAGCATTTT,CASSQGGQGRPQHF
TRBJ1-6,TRBV9,TRBD1,-,TGTGCCAGCAGCGTAGAGGTTACGGACAGGGCCTATAATTCACCCCTCCACTTT,CASSVEVTDRAYNSPLHF
TRBJ2-5,TRBV20-1,TRBD2,-,TGCAGTGCTGGGAGACTAGCGGGGGGACGGGACATCCAAGAGACCCAGTACTTC,CSAGRLAGGRDIQETQYF
TRBJ1-1,TRBV3-1,-,few,TGTGCCAGCAGCCGGGACCCCCAGCGTGAAGCTTTCTTT,CASSRDPQREAFF
TRBJ2-1,TRBV12-3/TRBV12-4,-,many,TGTGCCAGCAGCTCGAGACAGTACAATGAGCAGTTCTTC,CASSSRQYNEQFF
TRBJ1-5,TRBV27,-,many,TGTGCCAGCAGTTCCCAAGGGACGGGGGCTGACAATCAGCCCCAGCATTTT,CASSSQGTGADNQPQHF
TRBJ2-6,TRBV5-1,TRBD1,-,TGCGCCAGCAGCTTGGCCGCGACAGGGGAACTCTCTGGGGCCAACGTCCTGACTTTC,CASSLAATGELSGANVLTF
TRBJ2-3,TRBV7-6,-,few,TGTGCCAGCAGCTTGAACCCTCGCACAGATACGCAGTATTTT,CASSLNPRTDTQYF
TRBJ1-4,TRBV6-1,TRBD1,-,TGTGCCAGCAGCGAACCCGGGACAGGGGGCTTTGGTCTGTTTTTT,CASSEPGTGGFGLFF
TRBJ2-3,TRBV27,TRBD1,-,TGTGCCAGCAGCCTAGCCGGGACGACAGGGAGCACAGATACGCAGTATTTT,CASSLAGTTGSTDTQYF
TRBJ2-1,TRBV20-1,TRBD1,once,TGCAGTGCTAGAGAACAAGGCAGGGGGACAGGGTACGGAGAGCAGTTCTTC,CSAREQGRGTGYGEQFF
TRBJ2-1,TRBV7-2,-,-,TGTGCCACCGGGGCGGGTGGAAATGAGCAGTTCTTC,CATGAGGNEQFF
TRBJ2-3,TRBV20-1,TRBD2,many,TGCAGTGCTAGCAAGCTAGCGGGGGCCACAGATACGCAGTATTTT,CSASKLAGATDTQYF
TRBJ1-4,TRBV12-3/TRBV12-4,-,many,TGTGCCAGCAGAACCAGGGGTACAACTAATGAAAAACTGTTTTTT,CASRTRGTTNEKLFF
TRBJ1-2,TRBV7-9,-,many,TGTGCCAGCAGCTTGTTCGGGGGCGCGGGCTACACCTTC,CASSLFGGAGYTF
TRBJ1-1,TRBV7-9,-,few,TGTGCCAGCAGCCCGGCAGAAGGGAGGGACACTAAAGCTTTCTTT,CASSPAEGRDTKAFF
TRBJ1-5,TRBV19,-,-,TGTGCCAGTAGTACCCAGGGTTCGGATCAGCCCCAGCATTTT,CASSTQGSDQPQHF
TRBJ2-2,TRBV15,TRBD1,few,TGTGCCACCAGCAGAGATCGGGGGACAGGAGGTTCCGGGGAGCTGTTTTTT,CATSRDRGTGGSGELFF
TRBJ1-2,TRBV10-3,TRBD1,-,TGTGCCATCAGGAGGGACAGGGGGAACTATGGCTACACCTTC,CAIRRDRGNYGYTF
TRBJ2-6,TRBV7-2,TRBD1,few,TGTGCCAGCAGCCCTCCGGGGACAGGGGCCCTGGGGGCCAACGTCCTGACTTTC,CASSPPGTGALGANVLTF
TRBJ1-2,TRBV4-1,-,-,TGCGCCAGCAGCCTTAAAGGGATAGGCGGCTACACCTTC,CASSLKGIGGYTF
TRBJ2-7,TRBV30,-,few,TGTGCCTGGAACGATGGCCACAGAACCTACGAGCAGTACTTC,CAWNDGHRTYEQYF
TRBJ1-2,TRBV5-4,-,-,TGTGCCAGCAGCCCCGGACCGGATTCGGGCTACACCTTC,CASSPGPDSGYTF
TRBJ2-7,TRBV15,-,few,TGTGCCACCAGCAGAGCGCAGGGTCTAAACGAGCAGTACTTC,CATSRAQGLNEQYF
TRBJ2-5,TRBV6-1,TRBD2,-,TGTGCCAGCAGTCAACACGGTGGTGGGACTAGCGGGGGGGGGGAGACCCAGTACTTC,CASSQHGGGTSGGGETQYF
TRBJ2-7,TRBV4-1,-,few,TGCGCCAGCAGCCACCGCGCTTCGGCACAGGGAACCTACGAGCAGTACTTC,CASSHRASAQGTYEQYF
TRBJ1-1,TRBV5-1,-,few,TGCGCCAGCAGCTTGCAGGGGACATCCATGAACACTGAAGCTTTCTTT,CASSLQGTSMNTEAFF
TRBJ2-3,TRBV7-8,TRBD2,many,TGTGCCAGCAGCTTAGGACGGGGGGGGGGGCACACAGATACGCAGTATTTT,CASSLGRGGGHTDTQYF
TRBJ1-6,TRBV3-1,-,few,TGTGCCGGCAGCCAAGACTGGCGGATCCCCCTCCACTTT,CAGSQDWRIPLHF
TRBJ2-1,TRBV7-8,-,-,TGTGCCAGCAGCAAACATGGGACTGAGCAGTTCTTC,CASSKHGTEQFF
TRBJ2-2,TRBV27,-,few,TGTGCCAGCAGACCTACACGGGGGTGGACCGGGGAGCTGTTTTTT,CASRPTRGWTGELFF
TRBJ2-3,TRBV6-1,-,many,TGTGCCAGCAGTGAACCAGGGACTAGCACAGATACGCAGTATTTT,CASSEPGTSTDTQYF
TRBJ2-3,TRBV6-2/TRBV6-3,-,-,TGTGCAACCAACCGGGACACCAGCACAGATACGCAGTATTTT,CATNRDTSTDTQYF
TRBJ1-2,TRBV11-2,-,many,TGTGCCAGCAGCTTAAGGGGCGGGAGGGGCGATGGCTACACCTTC,CASSLRGGRGDGYTF
TRBJ2-7,TRBV18,TRBD2,many,TGTGCCAGCTCACCACCGTTCCTAGCGGGGGCGCATCTCTCCTACGAGCAGTACTTC,CASSPPFLAGAHLSYEQYF
TRBJ1-1,TRBV20-1,-,many,TGCAGTGCGGGGCGATTTAAGAACACTGAAGCTTTCTTT,CSAGRFKNTEAFF
TRBJ1-3,TRBV2,TRBD1,-,TGTGCCAGCAGGCAGGGGGCGCAAACCGGAAACACCATATATTTT,CASRQGAQTGNTIYF
TRBJ1-1,TRBV12-3/TRBV12-4,-,few,TGTGCCAGCACCCGTACCTACTACACTGAAGCTTTCTTT,CASTRTYYTEAFF
TRBJ2-1,TRBV5-1,TRBD2,many,TGCGCCAGCAGCTTGGTACTAGCGGGGGACTACAATGAGCAGTTCTTC,CASSLVLAGDYNEQFF
TRBJ2-5,TRBV7-3,-,-,TGTGCCAGCAGCTTAAAGGCGGGTAGTCAAGAGGCCCAGTACTTC,CASSLKAGSQEAQYF
TRBJ1-1,TRBV6-1,-,-,TGTGCCAGCAGTGAACTAGGGAGCACTGAAGCTTTCTTT,CASSELGSTEAFF
TRBJ2-3,TRBV5-1,TRBD2,-,TGCGCCAGCGGCTTGTTTGGACTAGCGGCCCGCACAGATACGCAGTATTTT,CASGLFGLAARTDTQYF
TRBJ1-3,TRBV3-1,TRBD1,few,TGTGCCAGCAGCCAAGACACGGGACAGGGGCTCTCGGATGGAAACACCATATATTTT,CASSQDTGQGLSDGNTIYF
TRBJ2-2,TRBV20-1,-,few,TGCAGTGCTAGAAAACAGGGAACCGGGGAGCTGTTTTTT,CSARKQGTGELFF
TRBJ2-3,TRBV9,-,-,TGTGCCAGCAGCGTAGAAGGCCATTCAGCAGATACGCAGTATTTT,CASSVEGHSADTQYF
TRBJ2-3,TRBV20-1,-,-,TGCAGTGCTAAAAGATTCGGGATTTTCACAGATACGCAGTATTTT,CSAKRFGIFTDTQYF
TRBJ2-5,TRBV6-1,-,-,TGTGCCAGCAGTGAAGTCACGGTGAAGACCCAGTACTTC,CASSEVTVKTQYF
TRBJ2-3,TRBV20-1,TRBD1,many,TGCAGTGTTTCTAGGGGACAGGGCACAGATACGCAGTATTTT,CSVSRGQGTDTQYF
TRBJ1-5,TRBV6-1,-,-,TGTGTCAGCAGTTTAAGCCGGCCCAATCAGCCCCAGCATTTT,CVSSLSRPNQPQHF